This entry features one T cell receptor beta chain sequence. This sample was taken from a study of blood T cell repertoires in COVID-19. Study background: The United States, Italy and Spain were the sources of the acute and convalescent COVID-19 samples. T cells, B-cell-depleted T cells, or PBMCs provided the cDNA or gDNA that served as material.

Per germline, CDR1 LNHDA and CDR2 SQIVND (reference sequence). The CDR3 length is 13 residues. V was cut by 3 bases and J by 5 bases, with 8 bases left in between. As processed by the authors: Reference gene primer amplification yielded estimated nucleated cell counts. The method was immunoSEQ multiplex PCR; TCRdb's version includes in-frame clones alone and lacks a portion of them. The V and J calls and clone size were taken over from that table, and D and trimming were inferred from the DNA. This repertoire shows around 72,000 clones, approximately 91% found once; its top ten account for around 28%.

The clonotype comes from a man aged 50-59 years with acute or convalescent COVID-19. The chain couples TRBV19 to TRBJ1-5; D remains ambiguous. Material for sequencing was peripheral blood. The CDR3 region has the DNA TGTGCCAGTAGTATCCTACTTCATCAGCCCCAGCATTTT. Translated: CASSILLHQPQHF.